The text below deals with one TCR beta chain. Antigen: not known. The source of the sample is a study of vaccination and CD4 T cells after COVID-19. Looking at the study overall: Two-dose vaccination with either BNT162b2 or mRNA-1273 was given to participants.

Treatment: approximately 9-day PBMC culture with coronavirus spike peptide pools or control peptides (ViraFEST assay). Culture conditions combined a few million PBMCs per well with about 9 IU/ml IL-2 and around 10 ug/ml peptide pools. Cultured CD4+ T-cell DNA underwent Oncomine TCR Beta short-read sequencing. From the PCR reads, TCRdb called clonotypes with MiXCR, one entry per CDR3 protein. This sample carries fewer than 15,000 distinct CDR3 sequences, about two fifths of them seen once, and the ten largest clones take over 7.5%. This CDR3 is built from 15 residues. Losses at the gene ends were 5 bases for V and 1 base for J; bases not matched to a gene: 4. The V gene's germline CDR1 is MDHEN and CDR2 SYDVKM.

V is TRBV28 and J is TRBJ2-5; 10 bases align to TRBD1. Specimen: CD4+ T cells from blood, cultured in vitro. This TCR derives from a human donor who had recovered from COVID-19. This CDR3 is CASSRDRGRQETQYF. The CDR3 bases are TGTGCCAGCAGTCGTGACAGGGGGCGCCAAGAGACCCAGTACTTC.